Presented here are 3 T cell receptor beta chains from one specimen sequenced in a study of cytomegalovirus exposure and HLA in healthy donors. Sequencing was performed with immunoSEQ multiplex PCR; in TCRdb, only in-frame clones are kept and a portion is missing. This table holds under 250,000 clones, about nine tenths found once. Sequencing was carried out using PBMCs. The receptors stem from a woman between 18 and 29 years old in good health and CMV-seropositive.

The chain carries TRBV10-1 and TRBJ2-7, with 7 bases that match TRBD1. The CDR3 is 16 residues long. V dropped 1 base and J dropped 2; count of bases not matched to a gene: 8. Germline assignment: CDR1 WNHNN and CDR2 SYGVQD (reference sequence). CDR3 sequence: CASSEFLGTAAYEQYF. The CDR3 coding sequence is TGCGCCAGCAGTGAGTTCCTCGGGACAGCGGCCTACGAGCAGTACTTC.

The chain has TRBV19 and TRBJ1-2; D is undetermined. Trimming pared 7 bases from V and 7 bases from J, leaving 16 bases between. Germline lookup yields CDR1 LNHDA and CDR2 SQIVND (reference sequence). CDR3 length: 13 amino acids. In DNA form, the CDR3 reads TGTGCCAGTACCCCACAGACCCAGGCTGGCTACACCTTC. Amino acid sequence: CASTPQTQAGYTF.

The rearrangement links TRBV9 to TRBJ1-2, with no clear D. Germline values: CDR1 SGDLS, CDR2 YYNGEE. The CDR3 is made up of 14 amino acids. V lost 4 bases to trimming and J lost 2 bases, with 12 bases between them. The CDR3 region has the DNA TGTGCCAGCAGCCTCGAGGGTGGGAACTATGGCTACACCTTC. Its protein is CASSLEGGNYGYTF.